This is a list of T cell receptor beta chains from one sample in a study of identical twins. MiXCR, applied by TCRdb to the 5' RACE reads, yields one record per CDR3 protein. The sample gives around 550,000 distinct CDR3 sequences, roughly 15% of which show up once; nearly 0.45% is in the top ten. The same sample was also used in a study of yellow fever vaccine responses in identical twins.

Sequencing used CD4+ T cells sorted from blood. All receptors derive from a woman between 18 and 29 years old in good health. Each CDR3 is given with its conserved first and last residue. D genes are given only for firm matches. Size tells how often a clone was seen (once, few, many) or the class of an expanded clone, and some rows leave it out.

len	abundance	d_gene	j_gene	v_gene	CDR3nt	CDR3aa
15	many	NA	TRBJ2-1	TRBV24-1	TGTGCCACCAGTGATCCCAGCCGGGACTTCAATGAGCAGTTCTTC	CATSDPSRDFNEQFF
12	NA	NA	TRBJ2-1	TRBV9	TGTGCCAGCAGCTTTCGAGGGCATGAGCAGTTCTTC	CASSFRGHEQFF
14	few	NA	TRBJ2-3	TRBV5-5	TGTGCCAGCAGCAAACTAGGGGGAGACCATACGCAGTATTTT	CASSKLGGDHTQYF
15	NA	NA	TRBJ2-1	TRBV9	TGTGCCAGCAGCGCCCTCCGGGCGGGCGGAGTTGAGCAGTTCTTC	CASSALRAGGVEQFF
14	once	TRBD1	TRBJ2-5	TRBV10-3	TGTGCCATCAGCTTCAGGGACAGTCAAGAGACCCAGTACTTC	CAISFRDSQETQYF
15	few	NA	TRBJ2-3	TRBV2	TGTGCCAGCAGAGCCGTTGGCGCCGGCACAGATACGCAGTATTTT	CASRAVGAGTDTQYF
14	NA	NA	TRBJ2-3	TRBV19	TGTGCCAGTACCCCACCCGCGGGCCCAGATACGCAGTATTTT	CASTPPAGPDTQYF
15	NA	TRBD1	TRBJ2-3	TRBV6-1	TGTGCCAGCAGCCCTGACAGGGCTACTAGAGATACGCAGTATTTT	CASSPDRATRDTQYF
14	NA	NA	TRBJ2-7	TRBV25-1	TGTGCCAGCAGTACTGACAGGATCTCCTACGAGCAGTACTTC	CASSTDRISYEQYF
14	few	NA	TRBJ1-5	TRBV12-3/TRBV12-4	TGTGCCAGCTCCCGCCTTGGGGGCGAACAGCCCCAGCATTTT	CASSRLGGEQPQHF
15	few	NA	TRBJ1-2	TRBV6-5	TGTGCCAGCAGTTTGGGGGACACCAGACCCTATGGCTACACCTTC	CASSLGDTRPYGYTF
15	NA	NA	TRBJ2-1	TRBV5-1	TGCGCCAGCAGCTTGGACAGGGACGTAAACAATGAGCAGTTCTTC	CASSLDRDVNNEQFF
16	few	NA	TRBJ2-1	TRBV14	TGTGCCAGCAGCCAGTTCCTAGCGGAGGGGGGAAATGAGCAGTTCTTC	CASSQFLAEGGNEQFF
16	NA	TRBD1	TRBJ1-6	TRBV5-1	TGCGCCAGCAGCTTAAAAACTACAGGGGATGCCTCACCCCTCCACTTT	CASSLKTTGDASPLHF
14	NA	TRBD1	TRBJ2-7	TRBV12-3/TRBV12-4	TGTGCCAGCAGCCCATCCCGACAGGGCCGTGAGCAGTACTTC	CASSPSRQGREQYF
15	NA	NA	TRBJ1-1	TRBV27	TGTGCCAGCATAGGGGCTCGCGCGGGGAACACTGAAGCTTTCTTT	CASIGARAGNTEAFF
14	NA	NA	TRBJ1-5	TRBV5-1	TGCGCCAGCAGCTTGGCCTACGGGGTTCAGCCCCAGCATTTT	CASSLAYGVQPQHF
21	NA	TRBD1	TRBJ2-5	TRBV4-1	TGCGCCAGCAGCCCCCGCCATCTCGACAGGGGGCGATTCTCAACGGAAGAGACCCAGTACTTC	CASSPRHLDRGRFSTEETQYF
14	NA	TRBD1	TRBJ2-2	TRBV5-1	TGCGCCAGCAGCTTGGACAGGGGGGCCGGGGAGCTGTTTTTT	CASSLDRGAGELFF
13	few	NA	TRBJ1-2	TRBV7-9	TGTGCCAGCAGCTTTCTCGTAAAGGCTGGCTACACCTTC	CASSFLVKAGYTF
16	NA	TRBD2	TRBJ2-7	TRBV4-2	TGTGCCAGCAGCCAAGTCGCTAGCGGAAGCTCCTACGAGCAGTACTTC	CASSQVASGSSYEQYF
17	few	NA	TRBJ2-6	TRBV3-1	TGTGCCAGCAGCCAAATGGGCGGCTCCTCTGGGGCCAACGTCCTGACTTTC	CASSQMGGSSGANVLTF
15	few	TRBD1	TRBJ2-5	TRBV7-3	TGTGCCAGCAGCGCCTCCGGGACAGGGAGAGAGACCCAGTACTTC	CASSASGTGRETQYF
17	NA	NA	TRBJ2-5	TRBV7-9	TGTGCCAGCAGCTACCCTCCCTTAGGAGGCAATCAAGAGACCCAGTACTTC	CASSYPPLGGNQETQYF
15	many	TRBD2	TRBJ2-2	TRBV6-5	TGTGCCAGCACTTATAGGGAGGGCCGCACCGGGGAGCTGTTTTTT	CASTYREGRTGELFF
16	few	TRBD2	TRBJ2-7	TRBV3-1	TGTGCCAGCAGCCAAAGACTAGCGGGAGTGTTCTACGAGCAGTACTTC	CASSQRLAGVFYEQYF
12	NA	NA	TRBJ2-7	TRBV6-1	TGTGCCAGCGGAAACAGGGACCACGAGCAGTACTTC	CASGNRDHEQYF
16	NA	TRBD1	TRBJ1-6	TRBV7-9	TGTGCCAGCAGCTCACAAGCAGGGGGGGGAAATTCACCCCTCCACTTT	CASSSQAGGGNSPLHF
16	NA	TRBD2	TRBJ2-3	TRBV20-1	TGCAGTGCTAGGTCCTCTAGCGGGGTTAGCACAGATACGCAGTATTTT	CSARSSSGVSTDTQYF
16	few	TRBD1	TRBJ1-1	TRBV6-5	TGTGCCAGCAGTTACTCTGGCGGACAGGGGCTGACTGAAGCTTTCTTT	CASSYSGGQGLTEAFF
15	NA	NA	TRBJ2-7	TRBV5-1	TGCGCCAGCACTGTAGCCGGGACACTTGCCTCCGAGCAGTACTTC	CASTVAGTLASEQYF
15	few	NA	TRBJ2-3	TRBV3-1	TGTGCCAGCAGCCGGACTCAGGGGAACACAGATACGCAGTATTTT	CASSRTQGNTDTQYF
15	NA	NA	TRBJ1-5	TRBV12-3/TRBV12-4	TGTGCCAGCAGTTTACGAGAGACAGGCAATCAGCCCCAGCATTTT	CASSLRETGNQPQHF
14	few	TRBD1	TRBJ1-1	TRBV4-1	TGCGCCAGCAGCTCCCCCAGGGGGCTCACTGAAGCTTTCTTT	CASSSPRGLTEAFF
14	NA	NA	TRBJ2-2	TRBV20-1	TGCAGTGCTCCAGCGACAGGAAGTACCGGGGAGCTGTTTTTT	CSAPATGSTGELFF
14	NA	TRBD1	TRBJ2-1	TRBV20-1	TGCAGTGCTCGCACATTCGGGACAGCTAATGAGCAGTTCTTC	CSARTFGTANEQFF
15	few	TRBD1	TRBJ2-1	TRBV3-1	TGTGCCAGCAGACAAGACAGGGGCTCCTACAATGAGCAGTTCTTC	CASRQDRGSYNEQFF
15	many	NA	TRBJ1-1	TRBV4-1	TGCGCCAGCAGCCAAGACCCTGGCCTGAACACTGAAGCTTTCTTT	CASSQDPGLNTEAFF
16	few	TRBD2	TRBJ2-1	TRBV5-5	TGTGCCAGCAGCTTGAAAAAGGCGACTAGCGGGAATGAGCAGTTCTTC	CASSLKKATSGNEQFF
17	NA	TRBD2	TRBJ2-3	TRBV20-1	TGCAGTGCTAGCGGGGTACTAGCGGGAGTCCTTCCAGATACGCAGTATTTT	CSASGVLAGVLPDTQYF
14	NA	TRBD1	TRBJ1-2	TRBV6-1	TGTGCCAGCAGGGAGACAGGGGGCGCGAATGGCTACACCTTC	CASRETGGANGYTF
14	few	TRBD1	TRBJ1-2	TRBV28	TGTGCCAGCAACCTATCCGGGACAGGGTTCGGCTACACCTTC	CASNLSGTGFGYTF
14	few	TRBD1	TRBJ2-2	TRBV19	TGTGCCACCAGGACAGGCTCGAACACCGGGGAGCTGTTTTTT	CATRTGSNTGELFF
14	few	TRBD1	TRBJ1-5	TRBV12-3/TRBV12-4	TGTGCCAGCAGTACCGGGACAGGGAATCAGCCCCAGCATTTT	CASSTGTGNQPQHF
14	NA	TRBD2	TRBJ2-5	TRBV29-1	TGCAGCGCCCTTCGGGGGGGGGGCCTCGAGACCCAGTACTTC	CSALRGGGLETQYF
15	NA	NA	TRBJ1-5	TRBV11-2	TGTGCCAGCAGCTTAGGCGACAAGAGCAATCAGCCCCAGCATTTT	CASSLGDKSNQPQHF
16	few	TRBD2	TRBJ2-2	TRBV5-1	TGCGCCAGCAGCAAATGGACTAGCGGGAGCGTCGGGGAGCTGTTTTTT	CASSKWTSGSVGELFF
12	few	NA	TRBJ2-1	TRBV29-1	TGCAGCGTGGAGAGTAGAGGGAATGAGCAGTTCTTC	CSVESRGNEQFF
14	NA	TRBD2	TRBJ2-1	TRBV9	TGTGCCAGCACCACCACCGGGACTAGCAATGAGCAGTTCTTC	CASTTTGTSNEQFF
14	many	NA	TRBJ1-1	TRBV20-1	TGCAGTGCTAGAGAAGGGGGTTTCAACACTGAAGCTTTCTTT	CSAREGGFNTEAFF
15	NA	NA	TRBJ2-5	TRBV23-1	TGCGCCAGCAGTCAGTCAGGGACGCCCCAAGAGACCCAGTACTTC	CASSQSGTPQETQYF
17	many	NA	TRBJ1-5	TRBV12-3/TRBV12-4	TGTGCCAGCAGTACGGGACGGGGGCTATACGGGTATCAGCCCCAGCATTTT	CASSTGRGLYGYQPQHF
16	few	NA	TRBJ2-7	TRBV4-1	TGCGCCAGCAGCCAAGGCCACAGGGTAACCTGGGACGAGCAGTACTTC	CASSQGHRVTWDEQYF
13	many	NA	TRBJ2-3	TRBV29-1	TGCAGCGTTGGGACAGACAACACAGATACGCAGTATTTT	CSVGTDNTDTQYF
14	few	NA	TRBJ1-6	TRBV6-4	TGTGCCAGCAGTGCGAGGGAGGGAAATTCACCCCTCCACTTT	CASSAREGNSPLHF
16	few	TRBD1	TRBJ2-2	TRBV27	TGTGCCAGCAGTCCTACAGGGGGCTTGGGCACCGGGGAGCTGTTTTTT	CASSPTGGLGTGELFF
14	once	TRBD2	TRBJ2-7	TRBV20-1	TGCAGTGCTAGCAGCGGGAGTGAGACCTACGAGCAGTACTTC	CSASSGSETYEQYF
16	NA	TRBD1	TRBJ1-1	TRBV5-6	TGTGCCAGCAGACCAACCCCGACAGGGGTCGTCACTGAAGCTTTCTTT	CASRPTPTGVVTEAFF